The TCR beta chain under discussion was sequenced for a study of identical twins. Findings and limits, study-wide: Conclusions were drawn cross-sectionally by statistical analysis, without following the same donors. Out-of-frame alpha sequences shared by twins showed excess low generation probability. Invariant T cells like MAIT and iNKT could partly confound the zero-insertion analyses.

Germline V CDR1 and CDR2: SGDLS, YYNGEE. CDR3 length equals 15 residues. As to this clonotype: The antigen remains unidentified. The junction differs from germline at one of its ends, possibly a read error.

cDNA carried unique molecular identifiers, and a universal primer site was added by template switching. One entry per CDR3 protein, called by TCRdb with MiXCR from the 5' RACE reads. The data hold 1.5 million to 2 million distinct CDR3 sequences, with around 33% observed a single time. This clonotype originated in a newborn girl in good health. The genes are TRBV9 and TRBJ2-7; TRBD2 agrees at 7 bases. Sequencing was done on a sample of cord blood. CDR3 coding DNA: TGTGCCAGCGGCGTTACCCGCGGGGACTACAATGAGCAGTACTTC. Its translation is CASGVTRGDYNEQYF.